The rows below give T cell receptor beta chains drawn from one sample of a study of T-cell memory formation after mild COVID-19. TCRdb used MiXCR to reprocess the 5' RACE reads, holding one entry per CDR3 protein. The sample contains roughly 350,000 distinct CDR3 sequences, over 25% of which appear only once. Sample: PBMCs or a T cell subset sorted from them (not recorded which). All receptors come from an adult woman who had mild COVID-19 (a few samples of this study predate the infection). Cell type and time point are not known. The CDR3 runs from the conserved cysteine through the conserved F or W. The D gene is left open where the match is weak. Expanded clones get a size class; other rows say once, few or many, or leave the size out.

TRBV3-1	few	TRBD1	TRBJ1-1	TGTGCCAGCAGCCCCTTACAACGGCCCTCTCAGGGGGATATTATGAACACTGAAGCTTTCTTT	CASSPLQRPSQGDIMNTEAFF
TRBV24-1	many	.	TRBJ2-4	TGTGCCACCAGTGACCCACGGACGGCCAAAAACATTCAGTACTTC	CATSDPRTAKNIQYF
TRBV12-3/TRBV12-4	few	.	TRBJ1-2	TGTGCCAGCAGTCAAGGAATCCCGGGGAACTATGGCTACACCTTC	CASSQGIPGNYGYTF
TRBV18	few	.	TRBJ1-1	TGTGCCAGCTCACCACTCCGGGGGCCGAACACTGAAGCTTTCTTT	CASSPLRGPNTEAFF
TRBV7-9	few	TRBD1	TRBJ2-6	TGTGCCAGCAGCCCGATGGGACAGGCTTTATCTGGGGCCAACGTCCTGACTTTC	CASSPMGQALSGANVLTF
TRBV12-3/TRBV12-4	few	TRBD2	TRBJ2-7	TGTGCCAGCAGTTTAGGGACTAGCGGGCTCGAAGAGCAGTACTTC	CASSLGTSGLEEQYF
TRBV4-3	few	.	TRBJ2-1	TGCGCCAGCAGCCAGTGGCGGAATGAGCAGTTCTTC	CASSQWRNEQFF
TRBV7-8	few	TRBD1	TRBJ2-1	TGTGCCAGCAGCATGGACAGGGCGTCCAATGAGCAGTTCTTC	CASSMDRASNEQFF
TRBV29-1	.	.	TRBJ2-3	TGCAGCGCATCAATCGGGCCTGGGACAGATACGCAGTATTTT	CSASIGPGTDTQYF
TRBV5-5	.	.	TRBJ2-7	TGTGCCAGCAGCCGCCCAAAGGGGGGAACCTCCTACGAGCAGTACTTC	CASSRPKGGTSYEQYF
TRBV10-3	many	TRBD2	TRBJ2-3	TGTGCCATCACTCCGTCGACTAGCGAGGCAGATACGCAGTATTTT	CAITPSTSEADTQYF
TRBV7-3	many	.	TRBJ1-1	TGTGCCAGCAAGCTGAACATGAACACTGAAGCTTTCTTT	CASKLNMNTEAFF
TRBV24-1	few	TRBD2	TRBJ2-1	TGTGCCACCAGTGAAGGACTAGCGGGCCCCAAGGCGATTGAGCAGTTCTTC	CATSEGLAGPKAIEQFF
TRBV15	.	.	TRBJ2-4	TGTGCCACCAGCAGATCGTTAGCCAAAAACATTCAGTACTTC	CATSRSLAKNIQYF
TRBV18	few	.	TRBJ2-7	TGTGCCAGCTCACCATCTCGCGAGCAGTACTTC	CASSPSREQYF
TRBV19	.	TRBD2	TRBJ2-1	TGTGCCAGTGGATTTGGGACTAGCGGGAGGAGGAACAATGAGCAGTTCTTC	CASGFGTSGRRNNEQFF
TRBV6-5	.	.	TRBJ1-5	TGTGCCAGCAGTTACTACAGGGAGGGTCAGCCCCAGCATTTT	CASSYYREGQPQHF
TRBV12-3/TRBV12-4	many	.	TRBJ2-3	TGCGCCAGCAGCTTCGGAAGCACAGATACGCAGTATTTT	CASSFGSTDTQYF
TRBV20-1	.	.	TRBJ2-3	TGCAGTGCTAAAGTCTCCACAGATACGCAGTATTTT	CSAKVSTDTQYF
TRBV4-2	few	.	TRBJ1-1	TGTGCCAGCAGCCAAGGTGGCAGATTAATGAACACTGAAGCTTTCTTT	CASSQGGRLMNTEAFF
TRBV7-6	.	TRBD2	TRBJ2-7	TGTGCCAGCAGCTTAGCCTTGGCGGGAGCCTACGAGCAGTACTTC	CASSLALAGAYEQYF
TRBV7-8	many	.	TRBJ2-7	TGTGCCAGCAGCTTAGGCAGAAACAAGCCCTACGAGCAGTACTTC	CASSLGRNKPYEQYF
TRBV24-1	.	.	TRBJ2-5	TGTGCCACCAGTGATTTCACGGAGGGAGAGACCCAGTACTTC	CATSDFTEGETQYF
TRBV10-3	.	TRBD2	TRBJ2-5	TGTGCCATCAGTGAGGCACTAGCGGGAGAGACCCAGTACTTC	CAISEALAGETQYF
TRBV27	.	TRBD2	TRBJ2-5	TGTGCCAGCAACCCTAGCGGGTCCCCCCAGGGGACCCAGTACTTC	CASNPSGSPQGTQYF
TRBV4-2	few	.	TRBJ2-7	TGTGCCAGCAGCCAAGGGACAGACTCCTACGAGCAGTACTTC	CASSQGTDSYEQYF
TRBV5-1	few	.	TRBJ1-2	TGCGCCAGCAGCTTCGAGGGAACTAACTATGGCTACACCTTC	CASSFEGTNYGYTF
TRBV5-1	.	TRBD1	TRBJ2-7	TGCGCCAGCAGTCGGGACAGGGAGATTAACGAGCAGTACTTC	CASSRDREINEQYF
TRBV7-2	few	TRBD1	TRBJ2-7	TGTGCCAGCAGCCCTTTCCGGGACAGCTCCTACGAGCAGTACTTC	CASSPFRDSSYEQYF
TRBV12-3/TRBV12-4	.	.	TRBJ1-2	TGTGCCAGCAGTTCACTATACGGGACGGACAAACGGAACTATGGCTACACCTTC	CASSSLYGTDKRNYGYTF
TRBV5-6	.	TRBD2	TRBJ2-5	TGTGCCAGCAGCTTGGGACTAGCTAGACACCAAGAGACCCAGTACTTC	CASSLGLARHQETQYF
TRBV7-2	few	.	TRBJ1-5	TGTGCCAGCACCGAAGTTGCTTATAGCAATCAGCCCCAGCATTTT	CASTEVAYSNQPQHF
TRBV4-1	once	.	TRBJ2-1	TGCGCCAGCAGCCAAGCTATGGGGGAGCAGTTCTTC	CASSQAMGEQFF
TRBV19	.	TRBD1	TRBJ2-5	TGTGCCAGTAGTGCCATCTGGACAGGGGGCCGTGAGACCCAGTACTTC	CASSAIWTGGRETQYF
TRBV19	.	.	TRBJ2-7	TGTGCCAGTAGCCATGGACCATTCACCTACGAGCAGTACTTC	CASSHGPFTYEQYF
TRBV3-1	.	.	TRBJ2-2	TGTGCCAGCAGCCAAGTTTTCACCGGGGAGCTGTTTTTT	CASSQVFTGELFF
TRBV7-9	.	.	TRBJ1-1	TGTGCCAGCAGCTTAGTAGTAGCGGGCACTGAAGCTTTCTTT	CASSLVVAGTEAFF
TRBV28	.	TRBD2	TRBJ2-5	TGTGCCAGCAGTATAGCGGGAAGGTACCAAGAGACCCAGTACTTC	CASSIAGRYQETQYF
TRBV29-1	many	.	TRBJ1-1	TGCAGCGGTGGCCAGGGTGGGGACACTGAAGCTTTCTTT	CSGGQGGDTEAFF
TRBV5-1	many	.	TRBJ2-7	TGTGCCAGCAGCTTAGTTGGCGGTTACGAGCAGTACTTC	CASSLVGGYEQYF
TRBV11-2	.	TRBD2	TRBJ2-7	TGTGCCAGCAGCCACGCAGCGGGAGGGCCCTACGAGCAGTACTTC	CASSHAAGGPYEQYF
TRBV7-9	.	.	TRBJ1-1	TGTGCCAGCAGTCCGAGGGCTGAAGCTTTCTTT	CASSPRAEAFF
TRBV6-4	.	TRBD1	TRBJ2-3	TGTGCCAGCAGCCCGACAGGGGCCACAGATACGCAGTATTTT	CASSPTGATDTQYF
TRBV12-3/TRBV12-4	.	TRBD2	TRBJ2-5	TGTGCCAGCAGTTGGGATAGCGGGGGTCAAGAGACCCAGTACTTC	CASSWDSGGQETQYF
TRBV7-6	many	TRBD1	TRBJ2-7	TGTGCCAGCAGCTTAAAGCCCGGGACAGGCCACGAGCAGTACTTC	CASSLKPGTGHEQYF
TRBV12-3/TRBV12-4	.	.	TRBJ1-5	TGTGCCAGCAGTTTATCTCCTAGCAATCAGTCCCAGCATTTT	CASSLSPSNQSQHF
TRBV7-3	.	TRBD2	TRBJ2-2	TGTGCCAGCAGCTTAACTAGCGGGAGAATCACCGGGGAGCTGTTTTTT	CASSLTSGRITGELFF
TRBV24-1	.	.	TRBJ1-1	TGTGCCACCTCGGGAGGGGCGATCACTGAAGCTTTCTTT	CATSGGAITEAFF
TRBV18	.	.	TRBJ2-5	TGTGCCAGCTCGGTGTTCCAAGAGACCCAGTACTTC	CASSVFQETQYF
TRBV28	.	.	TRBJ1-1	TGTGCCAGCAGTCCCGGGGGTCGGAGGACTGAAGCTTTCTTT	CASSPGGRRTEAFF
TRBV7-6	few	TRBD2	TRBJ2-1	TGTGCCAGCAGCCGAGCGGGGATCCCCTACAATGAGCAGTTCTTC	CASSRAGIPYNEQFF
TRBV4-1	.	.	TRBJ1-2	TGCGCCAGCAGCCAAGCTGCAGGGGTAGGGTTTTATGGCTACACCTTC	CASSQAAGVGFYGYTF
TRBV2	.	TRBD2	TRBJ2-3	TGTGCCAGCAGTGGACGAGCGGGGGGAGTCACAGATACGCAGTATTTT	CASSGRAGGVTDTQYF
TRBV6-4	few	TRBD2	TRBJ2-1	TGTGCCAGCAGTGACCTGCCCCCGGGACTAGGGCACTATGAGCAGTTCTTC	CASSDLPPGLGHYEQFF
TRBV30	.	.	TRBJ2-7	TGTGCCTGGAGTGAGCTGGTGATCGGTTACACCTACGAGCAGTACTTC	CAWSELVIGYTYEQYF